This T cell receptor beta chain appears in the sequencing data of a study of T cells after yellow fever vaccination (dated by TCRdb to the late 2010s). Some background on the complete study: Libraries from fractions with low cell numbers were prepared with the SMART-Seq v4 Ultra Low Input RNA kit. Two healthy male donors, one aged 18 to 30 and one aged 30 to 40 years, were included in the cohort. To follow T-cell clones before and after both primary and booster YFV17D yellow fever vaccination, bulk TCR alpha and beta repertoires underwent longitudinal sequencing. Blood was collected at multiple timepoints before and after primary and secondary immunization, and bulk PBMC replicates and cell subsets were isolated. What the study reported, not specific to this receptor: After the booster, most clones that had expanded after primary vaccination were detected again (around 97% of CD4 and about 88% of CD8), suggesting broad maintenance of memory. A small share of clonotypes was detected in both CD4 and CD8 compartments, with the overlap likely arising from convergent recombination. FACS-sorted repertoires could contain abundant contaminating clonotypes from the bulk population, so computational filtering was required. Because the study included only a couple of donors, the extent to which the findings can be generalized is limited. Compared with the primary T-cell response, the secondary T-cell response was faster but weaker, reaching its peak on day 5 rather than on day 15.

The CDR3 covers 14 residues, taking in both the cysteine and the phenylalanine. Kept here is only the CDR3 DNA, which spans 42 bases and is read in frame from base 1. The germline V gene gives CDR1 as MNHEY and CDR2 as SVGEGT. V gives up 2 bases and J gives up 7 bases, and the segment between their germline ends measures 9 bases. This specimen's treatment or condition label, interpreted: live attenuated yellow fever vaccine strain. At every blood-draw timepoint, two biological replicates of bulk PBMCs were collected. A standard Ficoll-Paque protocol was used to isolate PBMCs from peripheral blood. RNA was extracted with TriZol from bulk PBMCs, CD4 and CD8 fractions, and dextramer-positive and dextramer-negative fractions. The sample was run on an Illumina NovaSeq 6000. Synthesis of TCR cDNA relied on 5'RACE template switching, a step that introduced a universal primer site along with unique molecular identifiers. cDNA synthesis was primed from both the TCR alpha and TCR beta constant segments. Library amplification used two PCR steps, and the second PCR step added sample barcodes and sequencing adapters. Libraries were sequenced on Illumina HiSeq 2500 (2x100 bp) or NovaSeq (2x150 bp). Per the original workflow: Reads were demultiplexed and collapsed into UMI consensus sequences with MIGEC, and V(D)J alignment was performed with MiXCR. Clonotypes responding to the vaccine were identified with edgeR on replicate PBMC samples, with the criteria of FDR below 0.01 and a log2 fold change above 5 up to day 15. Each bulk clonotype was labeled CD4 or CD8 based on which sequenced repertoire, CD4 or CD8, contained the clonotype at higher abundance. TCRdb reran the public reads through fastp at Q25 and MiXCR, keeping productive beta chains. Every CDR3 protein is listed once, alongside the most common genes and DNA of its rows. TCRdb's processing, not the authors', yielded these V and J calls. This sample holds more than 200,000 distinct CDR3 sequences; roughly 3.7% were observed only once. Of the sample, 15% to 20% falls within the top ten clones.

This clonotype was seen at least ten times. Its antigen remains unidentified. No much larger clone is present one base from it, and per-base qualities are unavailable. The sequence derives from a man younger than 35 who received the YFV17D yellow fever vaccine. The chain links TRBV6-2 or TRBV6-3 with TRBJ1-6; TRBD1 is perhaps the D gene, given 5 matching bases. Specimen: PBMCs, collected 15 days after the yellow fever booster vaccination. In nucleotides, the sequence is TGTGCCAGCAGTTACCAGGGCGCGAATTCACCCCTCCACTTT. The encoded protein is CASSYQGANSPLHF.